The 32 T cell receptor beta chains below all came from one sample that was sequenced in a study of T cells in Graves' hyperthyroidism and ophthalmopathy. Regions amplified from RNA transcripts were the TCR beta CDR3 regions. Using the HTBI primer set, a first-round RT-PCR was run on the TCR CDR3. TCRdb called the multiplex PCR reads again in MiXCR, with one record for every CDR3 protein. The sample has some 92,000 distinct CDR3 sequences; around 40% are singletons. Sample: peripheral blood or thyroid tissue (not recorded which). The origin of the receptors is a woman in her thirties with Graves' hyperthyroidism.

As to this clonotype: The CDR3 end shows no conserved phenylalanine or tryptophan, and so a read error is likely. CDR3 coding DNA: TGTGCCAGCAGCTTACAGGGGGCGGACTATGGCTACACCTCC. Encoded protein: CASSLQGADYGYTS. The chain couples TRBV7-2 to TRBJ1-2; 8 bases fit TRBD1. Germline V lookup: CDR1 SGHTA, CDR2 FQGNSA. CDR3 size: 14 residues. With V trimmed by 2 bases and J by 3 bases, 2 bases remained unmatched.

This clonotype was seen a handful of times. V gene TRBV28 combines with J gene TRBJ2-6; D ambiguous. In germline, CDR1 is MDHEN, CDR2 SYDVKM. V lost 7 bases, J lost 0 bases, and 10 bases lay in between. The CDR3 is made up of 15 amino acids. The CDR3 is CASTQDNSGANVLTF. The CDR3 bases are TGTGCCAGCACCCAAGACAACTCTGGGGCCAACGTCCTGACTTTC.

In this sample, this clonotype turned up a few times. The chain carries TRBV6-5 and TRBJ1-2, with 9 bases aligning to TRBD1. This CDR3 contains 13 residues. Unmatched junction bases numbered 7, after V lost 11 bases and J lost 3 bases. Germline V CDR1 and CDR2: MNHEY, SVGAGI. CDR3 DNA: TGTGCCGTACAGGGGGCTGGGGACTATGGCTACACCTTC. This gives the protein CAVQGAGDYGYTF.

Many counts were recorded for this clonotype. The chain employs TRBV18 and TRBJ2-2, with D maybe TRBD1 (6 bases). Trimming cost V 3 bases and J 7 bases, with 9 bases left between them. In germline, CDR1 is KGHSH, CDR2 LQKENI. The length of the CDR3 is 13 residues. The CDR3 reads CASSPDRRGELFF. The CDR3 DNA reads as TGTGCCAGCTCACCTGACAGGCGCGGGGAGCTGTTTTTT.

Worth noting for this clonotype: A read error is likely, as this CDR3 ends without the conserved phenylalanine or tryptophan. The chain employs TRBV7-2 and TRBJ1-2; 7 nucleotides align to TRBD1. The CDR3 runs to 17 residues. Germline V gene lookup returns CDR1 SGHTA and CDR2 FQGNSA. This CDR3 is CAGSLAIRDSGIYGYTS. The CDR3 DNA sequence: TGTGCCGGCAGCTTAGCCATCCGGGACAGCGGAATTTATGGCTACACCTCC.

Regarding this clonotype: The junction does not match germline at one end; this may be a read error. The chain carries TRBV5-5 and TRBJ1-4; D gene uncertain. Germline V gives CDR1 SGHKS, CDR2 YYEKEE (reference sequence). This CDR3 contains 15 residues. The CDR3 spells CASSLFPGTNEKLVF. As DNA, the CDR3 is TGTGCCAGCAGCTTGTTTCCGGGCACTAATGAAAAACTGGTTTTT. Supplemented by reference TRBV5-5 and TRBJ1-4, the full variable domain reads DAGVTQSPTHLIKTRGQQVTLRCSPISGHKSVSWYQQVLGQGPQFIFQYYEKEERGRGNFPDRFSARQFPNYSSELNVNALLLGDSALYLCASSLFPGTNEKLVFGSGTQLSVL.

The J gene is TRBJ2-7, the V gene TRBV20-1; 8 bases are a match to TRBD1. This CDR3 contains 13 residues. Germline assignment: CDR1 DFQATT and CDR2 SNEGSKA (reference sequence). The V segment lost 5 bases and the J segment 5 bases; nucleotides outside the gene matches: 8. The CDR3 coding sequence is TGCAGTGCTCAGCCCGGGACAGGAGACGAGCAGTACTTC. As protein: CSAQPGTGDEQYF.

At least ten counts were recorded for this clonotype. The gene calls are TRBV7-9 and TRBJ2-2; 10 bases match TRBD1. This CDR3 comprises 16 residues. The J segment lost 6 bases and the V segment lost 5 bases, leaving 9 bases of the junction unmatched. The germline V gene has CDR1 SEHNR and CDR2 FQNEAQ (reference sequence). The CDR3 DNA is TGTGCCAGCAGCCAACGGACAGGGGGAACCCCCGGGGAGCTGTTTTTT. It specifies CASSQRTGGTPGELFF.

The chain couples TRBV27 to TRBJ1-1; 8 bases map to TRBD1. Germline V gene data show CDR1 as MNHEY and CDR2 as SMNVEV (reference sequence). J gave up 4 bases and V 5 bases, and 6 bases lay outside the gene matches. The CDR3 covers 14 residues. This CDR3 is CASSLGQGPTEAFF. The CDR3, as DNA: TGTGCCAGCAGTCTAGGACAGGGTCCCACTGAAGCTTTCTTT.

In its sample, this clonotype was seen many times. The chain joins TRBV7-6 to TRBJ2-7; a possible D gene is TRBD2 (6 bases). Trimming stripped 3 bases from V and 0 bases from J, with 12 bases between. Germline V CDR1 and CDR2: SGHVS, FNYEAQ. This CDR3 has 15 residues. CDR3 protein: CASSLIPGASYEQYF. CDR3 coding DNA: TGTGCCAGCAGCTTGATCCCGGGAGCCTCCTACGAGCAGTACTTC.

This chain links TRBV2 with TRBJ1-5; D remains ambiguous. Trimming took 5 bases from V and 4 from J, leaving 12 bases between them. Germline V CDR1 and CDR2: SNHLY, FYNNEI. The CDR3 sequence is 14 residues long. In DNA form, the CDR3 reads TGTGCCAGCAGTTTCCCAGGCTATAATCAGCCCCAGCATTTT. The encoded protein is CASSFPGYNQPQHF.

As DNA, the CDR3 is TGCAGTGCTGGGACTAGCGGGGCAGAGACCCAGTACTTC. Amino acid sequence: CSAGTSGAETQYF. The chain combines TRBV20-1 with TRBJ2-5; TRBD2 agrees at 13 bases. The CDR3 is made up of 13 amino acids. Germline V gene lookup returns CDR1 DFQATT and CDR2 SNEGSKA (reference sequence). V was clipped by 5 bases and J by 4 bases; unmatched bases: 1.

V and J are TRBV7-9 and TRBJ1-4; the D is unclear. The CDR3 contains 12 residues. V gave up 4 bases and J gave up 8 bases, with 8 bases separating them. Germline V gives CDR1 SEHNR, CDR2 FQNEAQ (reference sequence). CDR3 in DNA: TGTGCCAGCAGCTGGTTAGGGGAAAAACTGTTTTTT. Translated: CASSWLGEKLFF.

The chain combines TRBV20-1 with TRBJ2-5; 8 bases are shared with TRBD2. The CDR3 is made up of 14 amino acids. V was pared by 1 base and J by 2 bases, with 3 bases of the junction left unmatched. The germline CDR1 and CDR2 sequences are DFQATT and SNEGSKA (reference sequence). CDR3 sequence (DNA): TGCAGTGCTAGAGCCTCTAGCGGGCAAGAGACCCAGTACTTC. Protein product: CSARASSGQETQYF.

This clonotype was recorded at least ten times. This CDR3 reads CASSFDGYTF. CDR3 DNA sequence: TGTGCCAGCAGTTTCGATGGCTACACCTTC. The chain carries TRBV25-1 and TRBJ1-2; D remains ambiguous. Germline values: CDR1 MGHDK, CDR2 SYGVNS. There are 10 residues in the CDR3. V lost 5 bases to trimming and J lost 6 bases, with 4 bases between them.

This clonotype was seen ten or more times. A junction boundary mismatches the germline segment, possibly from a read error. The rearrangement joins TRBV7-8 to TRBJ2-7, with a weak D call TRBD1 (6 bases). This CDR3 comprises 12 residues. Germline CDR1 SGHVS, CDR2 FQNEAQ. The CDR3 coding sequence is TGTGCCAGCAGCTTAGCGGTGGACAGACAAACCTTC. Its translation: CASSLAVDRQTF.

The table lists this clonotype with a few counts. The rearrangement uses TRBV7-9 and TRBJ2-2; TRBD1 matches 7 bases. The CDR3 is 17 amino acids. Germline V gene sequence: CDR1 SEHNR, CDR2 FQNEAQ (reference sequence). V gave up 7 bases and J gave up 0 bases; unmatched junction bases: 11. CDR3 nucleotide sequence: TGTGCCAGCACCTTCTGGCCGGGACAGACGAACACCGGGGAGCTGTTTTTT. It yields the protein CASTFWPGQTNTGELFF. Drawing the rest from reference TRBV7-9 and TRBJ2-2, the complete variable domain is DTGVSQNPRHKITKRGQNVTFRCDPISEHNRLYWYRQTLGQGPEFLTYFQNEAQLEKSRLLSDRFSAERPKGSFSTLEIQRTEQGDSAMYLCASTFWPGQTNTGELFFGEGSRLTVL.

This clonotype was detected ten times or more. The chain links TRBV20-1 to TRBJ1-2; no clear D. This CDR3 has 14 amino acids. Per germline, CDR1 DFQATT and CDR2 SNEGSKA (reference sequence). V was cut by 5 bases and J by 4 bases, with 17 bases left in between. CDR3 nucleotide sequence: TGCAGTGCTTCTCACAGAGTATCGGTCTATGGCTACACCTTC. Protein product: CSASHRVSVYGYTF.

This clonotype was recorded many times. The rearrangement uses TRBV12-3 or TRBV12-4 and TRBJ1-6, with TRBD1 identical over 11 bases. V shed 6 bases, J shed 8 bases, and the junction held 9 bases outside the gene matches. The CDR3 consists of 16 residues. CDR3 amino acids: CASSRRTGGEDSPLHF. The CDR3 DNA sequence: TGTGCCAGCAGCCGCCGGACAGGGGGCGAGGATTCACCCCTCCACTTT.

With respect to this clonotype: Here the CDR3 omits its conserved ending phenylalanine or tryptophan, so a read error is the likely source. This chain joins TRBV2 and TRBJ1-2; D unresolved. Trimming shortened V by 7 bases and J by 1 base, and 13 bases separated the two germline ends. Germline CDR1 reads SNHLY; CDR2 reads FYNNEI. CDR3 size: 14 residues. CDR3 nucleotides: TGTGCCAGCACCACGGCGGGGATTAACTATGGCTACACCCTC. Translation gives CASTTAGINYGYTL.

This clonotype was found many times. The chain combines TRBV20-1 with TRBJ1-2; unclear D gene. The V and J ends lost 6 bases and 2 bases respectively, with 19 bases between them. Germline CDR1 is DFQATT and CDR2 is SNEGSKA (reference sequence). This CDR3 has 15 residues. Here the CDR3 reads CSAPPIPNQNYGYTF. In DNA form, the CDR3 reads TGCAGTGCCCCACCTATCCCGAACCAAAACTATGGCTACACCTTC.

This clonotype was seen ten or more times. The V call is TRBV4-2, the J call TRBJ1-2; D perhaps matches TRBD1 (6 bases). The germline V gene has CDR1 LGHNA and CDR2 YNFKEQ. V was pared by 4 bases and J by 2 bases, with 11 bases between. The CDR3 contains 14 residues. The chain's CDR3 is CASSPRTANYGYTF. Written as DNA, the CDR3 is TGTGCCAGCAGCCCCCGGACAGCAAACTATGGCTACACCTTC.

This clonotype was recorded at least ten times. V gene TRBV10-3 combines with J gene TRBJ2-3; 12 bases map to TRBD2. Trimming cost V 6 bases and J 1 base; bases outside gene matches: 8. The CDR3 sequence is 17 residues long. Per the germline V gene, CDR1 is ENHRY and CDR2 is SYGVKD. The chain's CDR3 is CAIRAPSGRAGTDTQYF. In DNA form, the CDR3 reads TGTGCCATCAGGGCCCCTAGCGGGAGGGCAGGCACAGATACGCAGTATTTT.

This clonotype was found many times. Sequence at one end of the junction differs from germline and may be a read error. The chain employs TRBV19 and TRBJ1-1, with 8 positions matching TRBD1. Germline CDR1 is LNHDA and CDR2 is SQIVND (reference sequence). The CDR3 covers 13 residues. In DNA, the CDR3 is TGTGCCGGTAGTGAACAGGGGGGCACTGAAGCTTTCTTT. This translates into CAGSEQGGTEAFF.

This sequence joins TRBV2 and TRBJ1-2; D is uncertain. The CDR3 sequence is 13 residues long. Per the germline V gene, CDR1 is SNHLY and CDR2 is FYNNEI. V was pared by 9 bases and J by 2 bases, with 13 bases between. CDR3 loop: CASTLDGNYGYTF. The CDR3 bases are TGTGCCAGTACACTGGACGGGAACTATGGCTACACCTTC.

This rearrangement joins TRBV5-1 to TRBJ2-2, with 8 bases matching TRBD1. The length of the CDR3 is 16 residues. Per germline, CDR1 SGHRS and CDR2 YFSETQ. V gave up 7 bases and J gave up 2 bases; unmatched junction bases: 10. CDR3 nucleotide sequence: TGCGCCAGCGCGGCAGGGGGCACTGGAAACACCGGGGAGCTGTTTTTT. Translation: CASAAGGTGNTGELFF.

The chain links TRBV5-5 to TRBJ2-5; maybe TRBD2 (6 bases). Trimming removed 0 bases at V and 5 bases at J, with 17 bases between. Germline V gene data show CDR1 as SGHKS and CDR2 as YYEKEE (reference sequence). CDR3 length: 16 amino acids. For the CDR3, the DNA is TGTGCCAGCAGCTTGGTGGGAAGCGGGCCGGTTGAGACCCAGTACTTC. It codes for CASSLVGSGPVETQYF.

CDR3 amino acids: CASAGTLNPPQYF. CDR3 nucleotide sequence: TGTGCCAGCGCCGGGACATTAAATCCGCCCCAGTACTTC. This rearrangement joins TRBV6-1 to TRBJ2-5; maybe TRBD1 (6 bases). Germline loops: CDR1 MNHNS, CDR2 SASEGT. V lost 8 bases, J lost 9 bases, and 19 bases lay in between. This CDR3 comprises 13 residues.

This clonotype was counted once. A much larger clone lies one base from this, so it may be a read error. The chain uses TRBV13 and TRBJ1-1; D remains unclear. Germline V CDR1 and CDR2: PRHDT, FYEKMQ (reference sequence). The CDR3 is 12 amino acids. The V end was cut by 5 bases, the J end by 6 bases, with 10 bases between. Here the CDR3 reads CASSHYWAEAFF. The CDR3 region has the DNA TGTGCCAGCAGCCACTACTGGGCTGAAGCTTTCTTT.

Worth noting for this clonotype: The DNA is omitted, as the CDR3 cannot be located on it reliably, and the CDR3 follows TCRdb's listing. The CDR3 reads CSARDGGRDGYTFGSGTQYF. V is TRBV20-1 and J is TRBJ2-5; no check of the table's D call, TRBD2, against the DNA was made. The CDR3 is 20 amino acids long, termini counted. Germline loops: CDR1 DFQATT, CDR2 SNEGSKA (reference sequence).

As concerns this clonotype: One end of the junction fails to match germline, which may point to a read error. V is TRBV12-3 or TRBV12-4 and J is TRBJ1-5; D perhaps matches TRBD1 (6 bases). The CDR3 contains 16 residues. The CDR3 region is CASSLGGLVANRPQHF. CDR3 nucleotides: TGCGCCAGCAGTTTGGGGGGGCTAGTAGCAAATCGGCCCCAGCATTTT.

The rearrangement joins TRBV7-2 to TRBJ2-5; tentative D call: TRBD2 (8 bases). There are 16 residues in the CDR3. V gave up 5 bases and J gave up 6 bases, with 22 bases separating them. Germline V CDR1 and CDR2: SGHTA, FQGNSA. The DNA for the CDR3 is TGTGCCAGCAGCCGTACAGGGGCGGGAGGAACGAAGACCCAGTACTTC. Protein product: CASSRTGAGGTKTQYF.